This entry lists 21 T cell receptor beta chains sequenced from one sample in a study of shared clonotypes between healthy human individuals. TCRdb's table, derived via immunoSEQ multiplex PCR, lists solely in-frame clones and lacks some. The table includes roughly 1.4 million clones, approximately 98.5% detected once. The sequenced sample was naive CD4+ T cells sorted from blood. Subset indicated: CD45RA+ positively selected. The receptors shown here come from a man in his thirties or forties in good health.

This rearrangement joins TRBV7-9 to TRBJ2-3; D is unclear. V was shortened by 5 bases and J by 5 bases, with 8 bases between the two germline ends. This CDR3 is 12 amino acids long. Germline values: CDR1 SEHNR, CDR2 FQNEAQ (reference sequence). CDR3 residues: CASSSRLDTQYF. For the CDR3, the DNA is TGTGCCAGCAGCAGTCGCTTAGATACGCAGTATTTT.

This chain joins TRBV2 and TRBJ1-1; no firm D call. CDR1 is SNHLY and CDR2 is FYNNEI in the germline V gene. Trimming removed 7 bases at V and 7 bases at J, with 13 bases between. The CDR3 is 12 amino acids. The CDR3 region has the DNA TGTGCCAGCACGTGGGCAGAACATGAAGCTTTCTTT. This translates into CASTWAEHEAFF.

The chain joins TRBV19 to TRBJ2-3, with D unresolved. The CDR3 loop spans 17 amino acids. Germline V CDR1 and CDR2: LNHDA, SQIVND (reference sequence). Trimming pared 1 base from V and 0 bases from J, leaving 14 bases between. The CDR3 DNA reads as TGTGCCAGTAGTATAGGAGCAGCGATGTCTAGCACAGATACGCAGTATTTT. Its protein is CASSIGAAMSSTDTQYF. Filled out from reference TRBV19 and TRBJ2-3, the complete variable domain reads DGGITQSPKYLFRKEGQNVTLSCEQNLNHDAMYWYRQDPGQGLRLIYYSQIVNDFQKGDIAEGYSVSREKKESFPLTVTSAQKNPTAFYLCASSIGAAMSSTDTQYFGPGTRLTVL.

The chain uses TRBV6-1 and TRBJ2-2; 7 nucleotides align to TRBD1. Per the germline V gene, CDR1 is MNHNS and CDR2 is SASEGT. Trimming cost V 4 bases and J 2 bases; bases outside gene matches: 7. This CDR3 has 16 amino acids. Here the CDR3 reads CASSGWDSRNTGELFF. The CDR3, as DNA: TGTGCCAGCAGTGGCTGGGACAGCCGAAACACCGGGGAGCTGTTTTTT.

CDR3 sequence: CASSFGTSHEQYF. The CDR3 DNA reads TGTGCCAGCAGCTTCGGGACTAGCCACGAGCAGTACTTC. The chain has TRBV11-3 and TRBJ2-7; TRBD2 aligns across 9 bases. The CDR3 totals 13 residues. Looked up from germline, CDR1 is SGHNT and CDR2 is YENEEA. With V trimmed by 3 bases and J by 5 bases, 2 bases remained unmatched. The full variable domain, in which reference TRBV11-3 and TRBJ2-7 provide the parts outside the CDR3, is EAGVVQSPRYKIIEKKQPVAFWCNPISGHNTLYWYLQNLGQGPELLIRYENEEAVDDSQLPKDRFSAERLKGVDSTLKIQPAELGDSAVYLCASSFGTSHEQYFGPGTRLTVT.

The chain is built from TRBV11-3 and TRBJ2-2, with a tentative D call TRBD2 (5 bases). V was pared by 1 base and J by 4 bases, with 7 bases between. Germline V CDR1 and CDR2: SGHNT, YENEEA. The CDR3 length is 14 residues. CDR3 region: CASSLGEGTGELFF. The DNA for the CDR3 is TGTGCCAGCAGCTTAGGAGAGGGCACCGGGGAGCTGTTTTTT.

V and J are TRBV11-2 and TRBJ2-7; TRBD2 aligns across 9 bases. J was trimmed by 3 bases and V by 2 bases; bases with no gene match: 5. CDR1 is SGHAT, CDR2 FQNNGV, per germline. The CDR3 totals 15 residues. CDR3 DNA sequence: TGTGCCAGCAGCTTACTTAGCGGGAGCATCTACGAGCAGTACTTC. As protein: CASSLLSGSIYEQYF. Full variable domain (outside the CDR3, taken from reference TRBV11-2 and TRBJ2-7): EAGVAQSPRYKIIEKRQSVAFWCNPISGHATLYWYQQILGQGPKLLIQFQNNGVVDDSQLPKDRFSAERLKGVDSTLKIQPAKLEDSAVYLCASSLLSGSIYEQYFGPGTRLTVT.

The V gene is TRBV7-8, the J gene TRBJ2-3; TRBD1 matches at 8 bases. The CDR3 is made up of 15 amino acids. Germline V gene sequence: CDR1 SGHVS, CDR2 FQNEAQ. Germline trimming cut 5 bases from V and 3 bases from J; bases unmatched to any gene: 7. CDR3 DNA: TGTGCCAGCAGCCCCCGGACAGGGTGGACAGATACGCAGTATTTT. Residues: CASSPRTGWTDTQYF.

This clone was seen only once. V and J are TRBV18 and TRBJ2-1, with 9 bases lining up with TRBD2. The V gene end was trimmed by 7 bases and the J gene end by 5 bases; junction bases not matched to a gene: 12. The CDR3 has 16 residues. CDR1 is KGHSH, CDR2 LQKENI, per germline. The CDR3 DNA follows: TGTGCCAGCTTACGAGGGCGGGAGGGCCAAAACAATGAGCAGTTCTTC. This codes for CASLRGREGQNNEQFF. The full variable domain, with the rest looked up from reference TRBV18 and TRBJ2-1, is NAGVMQNPRHLVRRRGQEARLRCSPMKGHSHVYWYRQLPEEGLKFMVYLQKENIIDESGMPKERFSAEFPKEGPSILRIQQVVRGDSAAYFCASLRGREGQNNEQFFGPGTRLTVL.

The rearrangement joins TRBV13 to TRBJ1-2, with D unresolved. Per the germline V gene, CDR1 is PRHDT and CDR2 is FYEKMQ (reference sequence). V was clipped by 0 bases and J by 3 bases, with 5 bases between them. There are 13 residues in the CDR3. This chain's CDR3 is CASSLGGDYGYTF. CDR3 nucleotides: TGTGCCAGCAGCTTAGGTGGAGACTATGGCTACACCTTC.

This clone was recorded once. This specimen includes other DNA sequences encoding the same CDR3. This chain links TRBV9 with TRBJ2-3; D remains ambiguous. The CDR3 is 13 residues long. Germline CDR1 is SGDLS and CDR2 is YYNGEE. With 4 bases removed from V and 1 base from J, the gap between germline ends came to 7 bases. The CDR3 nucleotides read TGTGCCAGCAGCCAAGGTGGCACAGATACGCAGTATTTT. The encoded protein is CASSQGGTDTQYF.

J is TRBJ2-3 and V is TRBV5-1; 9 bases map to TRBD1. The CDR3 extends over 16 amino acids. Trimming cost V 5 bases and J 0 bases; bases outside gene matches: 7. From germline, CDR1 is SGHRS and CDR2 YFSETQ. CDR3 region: CASSLGQGPSTDTQYF. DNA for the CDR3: TGCGCCAGCAGTCTTGGACAGGGGCCGAGCACAGATACGCAGTATTTT. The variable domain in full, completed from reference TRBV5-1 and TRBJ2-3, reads KAGVTQTPRYLIKTRGQQVTLSCSPISGHRSVSWYQQTPGQGLQFLFEYFSETQRNKGNFPGRFSGRQFSNSRSEMNVSTLELGDSALYLCASSLGQGPSTDTQYFGPGTRLTVL.

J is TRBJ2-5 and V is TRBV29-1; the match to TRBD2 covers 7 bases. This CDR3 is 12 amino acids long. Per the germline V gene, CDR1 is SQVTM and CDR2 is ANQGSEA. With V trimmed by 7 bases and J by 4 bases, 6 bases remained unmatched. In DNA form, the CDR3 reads TGCAGCGCCGCCTGGGGGGGAGAGACCCAGTACTTC. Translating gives CSAAWGGETQYF.

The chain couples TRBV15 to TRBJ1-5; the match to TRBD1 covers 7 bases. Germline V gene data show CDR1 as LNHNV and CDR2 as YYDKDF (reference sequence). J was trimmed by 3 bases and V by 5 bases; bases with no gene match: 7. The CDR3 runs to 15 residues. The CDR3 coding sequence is TGTGCCACCAGCGGGGAAGGACAGGTCAATCAGCCCCAGCATTTT. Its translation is CATSGEGQVNQPQHF.

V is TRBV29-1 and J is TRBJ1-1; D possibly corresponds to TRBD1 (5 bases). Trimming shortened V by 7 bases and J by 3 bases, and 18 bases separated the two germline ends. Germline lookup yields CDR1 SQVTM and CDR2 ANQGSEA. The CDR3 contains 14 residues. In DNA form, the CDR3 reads TGCAGCGCGTCAGGGATGAGTAACGACACTGAAGCTTTCTTT. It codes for CSASGMSNDTEAFF. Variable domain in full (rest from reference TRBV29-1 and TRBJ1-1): SAVISQKPSRDICQRGTSLTIQCQVDSQVTMMFWYRQQPGQSLTLIATANQGSEATYESGFVIDKFPISRPNLTFSTLTVSNMSPEDSSIYLCSASGMSNDTEAFFGQGTRLTVV.

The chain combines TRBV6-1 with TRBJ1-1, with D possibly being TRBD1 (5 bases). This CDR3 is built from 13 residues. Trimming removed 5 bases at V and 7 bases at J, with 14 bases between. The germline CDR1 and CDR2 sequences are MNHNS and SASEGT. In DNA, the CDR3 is TGTGCCAGCAGTAAAGGCCGGGACCGTGAAGCTTTCTTT. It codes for CASSKGRDREAFF.

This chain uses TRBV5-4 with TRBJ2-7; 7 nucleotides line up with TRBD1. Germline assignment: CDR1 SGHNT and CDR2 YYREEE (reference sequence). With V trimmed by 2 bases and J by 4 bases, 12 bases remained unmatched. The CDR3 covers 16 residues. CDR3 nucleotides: TGTGCCAGCAGCTTAGGCCAACAGGGGATAGGTTACGAGCAGTACTTC. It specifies CASSLGQQGIGYEQYF.

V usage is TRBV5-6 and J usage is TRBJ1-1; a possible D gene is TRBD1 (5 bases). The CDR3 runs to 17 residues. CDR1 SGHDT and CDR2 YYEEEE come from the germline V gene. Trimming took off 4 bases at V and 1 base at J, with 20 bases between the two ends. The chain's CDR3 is CASSPFKPGTANTEAFF. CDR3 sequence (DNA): TGTGCCAGCAGCCCCTTTAAACCCGGGACGGCGAACACTGAAGCTTTCTTT.

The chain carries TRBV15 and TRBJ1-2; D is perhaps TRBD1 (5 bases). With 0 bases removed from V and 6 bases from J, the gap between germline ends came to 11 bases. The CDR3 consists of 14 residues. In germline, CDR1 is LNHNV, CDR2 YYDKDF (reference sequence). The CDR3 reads CATSRDRAGNGYTF. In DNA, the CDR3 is TGTGCCACCAGCAGAGATAGGGCAGGGAATGGCTACACCTTC.

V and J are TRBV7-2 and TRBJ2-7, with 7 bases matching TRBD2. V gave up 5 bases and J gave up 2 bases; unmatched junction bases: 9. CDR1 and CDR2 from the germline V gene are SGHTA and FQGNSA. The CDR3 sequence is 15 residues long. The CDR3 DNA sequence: TGTGCCAGCAGCCCCTCCAGCGGGAAAACCTACGAGCAGTACTTC. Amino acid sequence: CASSPSSGKTYEQYF.

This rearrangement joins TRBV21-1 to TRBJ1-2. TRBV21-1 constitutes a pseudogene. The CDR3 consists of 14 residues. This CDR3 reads CAVQKQGVNLRYTF. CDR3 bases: TGTGCCGTACAAAAGCAGGGAGTGAATTTACGCTACACCTTC.